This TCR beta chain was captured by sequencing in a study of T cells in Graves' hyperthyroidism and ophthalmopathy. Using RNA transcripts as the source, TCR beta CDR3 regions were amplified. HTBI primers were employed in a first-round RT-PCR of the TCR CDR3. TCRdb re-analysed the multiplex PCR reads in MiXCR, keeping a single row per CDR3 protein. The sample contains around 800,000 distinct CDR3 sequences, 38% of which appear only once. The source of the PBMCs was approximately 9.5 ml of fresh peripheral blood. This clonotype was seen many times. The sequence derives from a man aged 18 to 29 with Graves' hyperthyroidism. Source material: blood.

The CDR3 loop reads CASSSSVPQPQHF. CDR3 in DNA: TGTGCCAGCAGTTCCTCGGTTCCTCAGCCCCAGCATTTT. V gene TRBV12-3 or TRBV12-4 combines with J gene TRBJ1-5; D is unresolved. The CDR3 totals 13 residues. V was clipped by 4 bases and J by 6 bases, with 10 bases between them.